The 30 T cell receptor beta chains below all came from one sample that was sequenced in a study of T cells in Graves' hyperthyroidism and ophthalmopathy. Amplification of TCR beta CDR3 regions was performed using RNA transcripts as template. HTBI primers were used for first-round RT-PCR of the TCR CDR3. TCRdb processed the multiplex PCR reads anew with MiXCR; each CDR3 protein has one entry. This table holds a few hundred thousand distinct CDR3 sequences, 40% to 55% found once. Sequencing was carried out using peripheral blood or thyroid tissue (not recorded which). The receptors here all came from a woman younger than 35 with Graves' hyperthyroidism.

This clonotype was seen only a few times. V gene TRBV4-1 combines with J gene TRBJ1-2; 7 nucleotides agree with TRBD1. Germline assignment: CDR1 MGHRA and CDR2 YSYEKL. The CDR3 totals 14 residues. J lost 5 bases, V lost 4 bases, and 7 bases had no gene match. The CDR3 protein is CASSPQTGYYGYTF. DNA of the CDR3: TGCGCCAGCAGCCCACAGACAGGGTATTATGGCTACACCTTC.

The chain joins TRBV5-1 to TRBJ2-3; D gene uncertain. V was clipped by 2 bases and J by 4 bases, with 11 bases between them. The CDR3 is 14 residues long. Germline CDR1 is SGHRS and CDR2 is YFSETQ. In nucleotides, the CDR3 is TGCGCCAGCAGCTTCAAAGAAGCCCCAGATACGCAGTATTTT. Protein: CASSFKEAPDTQYF. The full variable domain, in which reference TRBV5-1 and TRBJ2-3 provide the parts outside the CDR3, is KAGVTQTPRYLIKTRGQQVTLSCSPISGHRSVSWYQQTPGQGLQFLFEYFSETQRNKGNFPGRFSGRQFSNSRSEMNVSTLELGDSALYLCASSFKEAPDTQYFGPGTRLTVL.

This clonotype has a count of ten or more. The chain is built from TRBV5-1 and TRBJ1-1; D might be TRBD1 (5 bases). Trimming took 0 bases from V and 4 from J, leaving 10 bases between them. The CDR3 has 14 residues. Looked up from germline, CDR1 is SGHRS and CDR2 is YFSETQ. CDR3 in DNA: TGCGCCAGCAGCTTGGACGGCGGGGGCACTGAAGCTTTCTTT. Translated: CASSLDGGGTEAFF.

Only one count was recorded for this clonotype. The chain is built from TRBV5-4 and TRBJ1-2; 8 positions match TRBD1. V was clipped by 0 bases and J by 5 bases; unmatched bases: 12. The CDR3 runs to 17 residues. The germline V gene has CDR1 SGHNT and CDR2 YYREEE (reference sequence). This CDR3 is CASSLAFGGQAKYGYTF. In nucleotides, the CDR3 is TGTGCCAGCAGCTTGGCCTTTGGGGGACAGGCCAAATATGGCTACACCTTC.

This chain links TRBV11-3 with TRBJ1-5; 7 nucleotides agree with TRBD1. The CDR3 loop spans 14 amino acids. Trimming at V came to 5 bases and at J to 11 bases, leaving 12 bases not matched to a gene. CDR1 and CDR2 (germline): SGHNT, YENEEA. The CDR3: CASSARTGNFSQHF. The CDR3 nucleotides are TGTGCCAGCAGCGCCAGGACAGGTAATTTCTCCCAGCATTTT.

A remark on this clonotype: A much larger clone is a single base away; this may be a read error. The chain is built from TRBV10-3 and TRBJ2-7, with 8 bases fitting TRBD1. CDR1 is ENHRY, CDR2 SYGVKD, per germline. The CDR3 sequence is 14 residues long. In DNA form, the CDR3 reads TGTGCCAGCAGTTACCTGGACAGGGCCTACGAGCAGTACTTC. It codes for CASSYLDRAYEQYF.

This chain uses TRBV12-5 with TRBJ2-2, with 9 bases lining up with TRBD1. Looked up from germline, CDR1 is LGHNT and CDR2 is FRNRAP. V was pared by 6 bases and J by 5 bases, with 7 bases of the junction left unmatched. The CDR3 totals 15 residues. The CDR3 nucleotides read TGTGCTAGTGGGGGCGGGACAGGGAAGACCGGGGAGCTGTTTTTT. It is translated as CASGGGTGKTGELFF.

This clonotype was counted between two and nine times. This clone may be a read error of a much larger clone one base away. The chain couples TRBV20-1 to TRBJ2-5; 8 bases agree with TRBD2. The CDR3 is made up of 15 amino acids. The germline V gene has CDR1 DFQATT and CDR2 SNEGSKA (reference sequence). CDR3 DNA sequence: TGCAGTGCACGGAAGGAAGGACTAGCAACAGAGGCCCAGTACTTC. Amino acid sequence: CSARKEGLATEAQYF.

The rearrangement links TRBV6-2 or TRBV6-3 to TRBJ2-1, with 10 bases aligning to TRBD2. The V gene's germline CDR1 is MNHEY and CDR2 SVGEGT. V lost 1 base and J lost 0; bases outside the gene matches: 12. The CDR3 is 20 residues long. The CDR3 loop reads CASSYLLRKREGSSYNEQFF. Here the CDR3 DNA reads TGTGCCAGCAGTTACTTACTACGTAAGCGGGAGGGGAGCTCCTACAATGAGCAGTTCTTC.

CDR3 loop: CASSSPGLYEQYF. The CDR3 DNA reads as TGTGCCAGCAGCTCACCAGGGCTTTACGAGCAGTACTTC. The V call is TRBV7-2, the J call TRBJ2-7; D possibly corresponds to TRBD1 (5 bases). Per the germline V gene, CDR1 is SGHTA and CDR2 is FQGNSA. The CDR3 runs to 13 residues. Trimming cost V 4 bases and J 4 bases, with 11 bases left between them.

The V and J genes are TRBV15 and TRBJ1-2; tentatively, D is TRBD1 (5 bases). The CDR3 runs to 15 residues. V gave up 6 bases and J gave up 7 bases, with 21 bases separating them. CDR1 and CDR2 (germline): LNHNV, YYDKDF (reference sequence). The CDR3 loop is CATSPDGLEGAGYTF. CDR3 DNA sequence: TGTGCCACCAGTCCGGATGGTTTGGAAGGGGCTGGCTACACCTTC.

Turning to this clonotype: A single base separates this from a much larger clone, so it may be a read error. This CDR3 reads CASSLRDSEEAQYF. The CDR3, as DNA: TGCGCCAGCAGCCTCCGGGACAGTGAAGAGGCCCAGTACTTC. The V gene is TRBV4-1, the J gene TRBJ2-5, with 7 nucleotides matching TRBD1. CDR1 and CDR2 from the germline V gene are MGHRA and YSYEKL. This CDR3 has 14 residues.

This chain uses TRBV12-3 or TRBV12-4 with TRBJ1-5, with D unresolved. V was trimmed by 6 bases and J by 0 bases, leaving 9 bases between them. The CDR3 runs 14 residues. The CDR3 sequence is CASSPEFSNQPQHF. The DNA for the CDR3 is TGTGCCAGCAGCCCGGAATTTAGCAATCAGCCCCAGCATTTT.

This clonotype came up once. The chain recombines TRBV20-1 with TRBJ2-7; 8 positions match TRBD2. The J call may be faulty, since TRBJ2-1 better matches the DNA end. The CDR3 loop spans 15 amino acids. From germline, CDR1 is DFQATT and CDR2 SNEGSKA (reference sequence). CDR3 sequence (DNA): TGCAGTGCTAGAGAAGAGGGACTAGAAGCAGGTGAGCAGTTCTTC. This codes for CSAREEGLEAGEQFF.

The chain couples TRBV28 to TRBJ2-5; D may be TRBD1 or TRBD2 (5 bases each). Germline CDR1 MDHEN, CDR2 SYDVKM. V lost 7 bases and J lost 2, with 11 bases in between. This CDR3 has 13 residues. Here the CDR3 reads CASNRDEQETQYF. CDR3 coding DNA: TGTGCCAGCAACCGGGACGAACAAGAGACCCAGTACTTC.

In regard to this clonotype: At one of its ends the junction is not consistent with the germline gene, which may arise from a read error. This chain uses TRBV29-1 with TRBJ1-1; D is possibly TRBD1 (6 bases). This CDR3 is 13 amino acids long. The germline CDR1 and CDR2 sequences are SQVTM and ANQGSEA. The CDR3 here is CSSYGGAGTGAFF. The CDR3 DNA reads TGCAGCAGTTACGGGGGCGCGGGCACTGGAGCTTTCTTT. The whole variable domain, filled in from reference TRBV29-1 and TRBJ1-1, reads SAVISQKPSRDICQRGTSLTIQCQVDSQVTMMFWYRQQPGQSLTLIATANQGSEATYESGFVIDKFPISRPNLTFSTLTVSNMSPEDSSIYLCSSYGGAGTGAFFGQGTRLTVV.

Ten or more counts support this clonotype. At one boundary the junction diverges from the germline segment, which might be a read error. The chain joins TRBV12-3 or TRBV12-4 to TRBJ1-2; D unresolved. CDR3 length: 13 residues. The CDR3 nucleotides read TGTGCCATCAGTCCGGGAACTACCTATGGCTACACCTTC. This encodes CAISPGTTYGYTF.

This clonotype was recorded many times. V is TRBV4-1 and J is TRBJ1-5; TRBD1 is a possible D gene (5 bases). The CDR3 has 14 amino acids. The ends were cut back, 0 bases at V and 7 bases at J, with 10 bases in the middle. The germline V gene encodes CDR1 MGHRA and CDR2 YSYEKL. The CDR3 is CASSQEAGWQPQHF. The CDR3 nucleotides read TGCGCCAGCAGCCAAGAGGCAGGGTGGCAGCCCCAGCATTTT.

There are many counts of this clonotype. This rearrangement joins TRBV11-2 to TRBJ2-7, with unresolved D. Germline CDR1 is SGHAT and CDR2 is FQNNGV. This CDR3 has 12 residues. V dropped 8 bases and J dropped 6 bases, with 14 bases sitting between them. CDR3 amino acids: CASGDGPGEQYF. CDR3 DNA sequence: TGTGCCAGCGGAGATGGTCCGGGCGAGCAGTACTTC.

As to this clonotype: Its ends do not fully match the called genes, so a read error is possible. The rearrangement links TRBV19 to TRBJ2-6; 7 bases line up with TRBD1. The CDR3 is 13 residues long. CDR1 is LNHDA and CDR2 is SQIVND in the germline V gene (reference sequence). As DNA, the CDR3 is TGTGCCAGTAGTGCGTACAGGGGAAACACTGAAGCTTTC. Translation: CASSAYRGNTEAF.

The V and J genes are TRBV2 and TRBJ1-2, with D tentatively TRBD1 (6 bases). The germline V gene encodes CDR1 SNHLY and CDR2 FYNNEI. This CDR3 spans 12 amino acids. The CDR3 sequence is CAGGEQGYGYTF. CDR3 coding DNA: TGTGCAGGCGGAGAACAGGGTTATGGCTACACCTTC.

Notes on this clonotype: The germline gene is not matched at one end of the junction; a read error may be the cause. This chain connects TRBV7-2 to TRBJ2-5; 10 bases align to TRBD2. Germline V gene sequence: CDR1 SGHTA, CDR2 FQGNSA. This CDR3 is 16 amino acids long. The CDR3 here is CASSPRTSGLGETQYF. The CDR3 bases are TGTGCCAGCAGTCCTCGGACTAGCGGATTGGGAGAGACCCAATACTTC.

In this sample, this clonotype turned up many times. The CDR3 loop is CASSQGEDNGYTF. CDR3 in DNA: TGTGCCAGCAGCCAAGGGGAGGACAATGGCTACACCTTC. The chain has TRBV2 and TRBJ1-2; D might be TRBD1 (5 bases). V was shortened by 6 bases and J by 6 bases, with 14 bases between the two germline ends. This CDR3 spans 13 amino acids. Germline assignment: CDR1 SNHLY and CDR2 FYNNEI.

Many counts were recorded for this clonotype. The chain links TRBV12-5 to TRBJ2-7; either TRBD1 or TRBD2 may fit D (5 bases each). The length of the CDR3 is 13 residues. CDR1 and CDR2 from the germline V gene are LGHNT and FRNRAP. Trimming removed 6 bases from V and 4 bases from J, with 13 bases in between. The CDR3 coding sequence is TGTGCTAGTGGAGGGGCCTCGGGGTACGAGCAGTACTTC. It codes for CASGGASGYEQYF.

This clonotype was recorded many times. The genes are TRBV20-1 and TRBJ2-2; D gene uncertain. Trimming stripped 3 bases from V and 5 bases from J, with 16 bases between. The CDR3 has 15 residues. Germline CDR1 and CDR2: DFQATT and SNEGSKA (reference sequence). As DNA, the CDR3 is TGCAGTGCTAGGCGCCCCGAGCGCGGTACCGGGGAGCTGTTTTTT. Translating gives CSARRPERGTGELFF.

This clonotype has a count of ten or more. This chain connects TRBV7-8 to TRBJ2-3; 7 nucleotides match TRBD2. Looked up from germline, CDR1 is SGHVS and CDR2 is FQNEAQ. J gave up 6 bases and V 6 bases, and 6 bases lay outside the gene matches. This CDR3 is built from 13 residues. Written as DNA, the CDR3 is TGTGCCAGCAGTTTCGGGGAGGGGGATACGCAGTATTTT. This sequence encodes CASSFGEGDTQYF.

This clonotype showed up just a few times. This sequence joins TRBV10-1 and TRBJ1-2, with unresolved D. Trimming took 1 base from V and 5 from J, leaving 8 bases between them. The CDR3 is 13 residues long. Per germline, CDR1 WNHNN and CDR2 SYGVQD (reference sequence). The CDR3 loop is CASSECGEYGYTF. The CDR3, as DNA: TGCGCCAGCAGTGAGTGCGGGGAATATGGCTACACCTTC.

This clonotype was detected ten times or more. The genes are TRBV5-6 and TRBJ2-5; D is unresolved. This CDR3 has 15 amino acids. Germline CDR1 and CDR2: SGHDT and YYEEEE. Trimming shortened V by 0 bases and J by 1 base, and 10 bases separated the two germline ends. The CDR3 protein is CASSLVSSSQETQYF. CDR3 bases: TGTGCCAGCAGCTTGGTTTCCAGCAGCCAAGAGACCCAGTACTTC.

The V gene is TRBV7-2, the J gene TRBJ1-4, with 8 bases matching TRBD1. V lost 2 bases and J lost 6; bases outside the gene matches: 5. The CDR3 is made up of 15 amino acids. Germline values: CDR1 SGHTA, CDR2 FQGNSA. The CDR3 DNA follows: TGTGCCAGCAGCTTATGGACAGGGACCCATGAAAAACTGTTTTTT. This gives the protein CASSLWTGTHEKLFF.

The rearrangement uses TRBV9 and TRBJ2-7; maybe TRBD1 (6 bases). CDR1 SGDLS and CDR2 YYNGEE come from the germline V gene. Deletions cut 3 bases from V and 5 bases from J, with 18 bases between. This CDR3 region has 15 residues. CDR3 region: CASSALRGVDDEQYF. The CDR3 coding sequence is TGTGCCAGCAGCGCGCTCAGGGGAGTCGACGACGAGCAGTACTTC.